These 3 T cell receptor beta chains share one sample of origin, sequenced in a study of vaccination effects on CD4 cells after COVID-19. Their antigen targets remain unknown. Culture lasted around eleven days before CD4+ T cell isolation. Clones were read by immunoSEQ multiplex PCR, and TCRdb kept only the in-frame ones, dropping some. The table lists 20,000 to 25,000 clones, less than 75% of them singletons. Sequenced here: CD4+ T cells from PBMCs cultured without peptide, sampled before COVID-19 vaccination. The source of these receptors is a human donor who received a COVID-19 vaccine.

This chain joins TRBV28 and TRBJ2-5; 13 bases align to TRBD2. The CDR3 contains 16 residues. Germline-derived CDR1 and CDR2 are MDHEN and SYDVKM. The V segment lost 5 bases and the J segment 2 bases; nucleotides outside the gene matches: 5. The CDR3 loop is CASSPTGLAGQETQYF. The CDR3 coding sequence is TGTGCCAGCAGTCCGACGGGACTAGCGGGGCAAGAGACCCAGTACTTC.

This clone was observed a handful of times. The rearrangement joins TRBV6-6 to TRBJ2-7; perhaps D is TRBD1 or TRBD2 (5 bases each). The CDR3 has 14 residues. Germline values: CDR1 MNHNY, CDR2 SVGAGI (reference sequence). V lost 5 bases and J lost 4, with 15 bases in between. The CDR3 spells CASSPDGTAYEQYF. The CDR3 region has the DNA TGTGCCAGCAGTCCAGACGGGACGGCTTACGAGCAGTACTTC.

This clone was seen only a few times. V and J are TRBV4-2 and TRBJ2-1, with 11 bases lining up with TRBD2. V trimming: 4 bases; J trimming: 6 bases; junction bases outside the gene matches: 8. Germline V lookup: CDR1 LGHNA, CDR2 YNFKEQ. There are 16 residues in the CDR3. Written as DNA, the CDR3 is TGTGCCAGCAGCCCGAACGGCCTAGCGGGGGGCAATGAGCAGTTCTTC. Translated, it gives CASSPNGLAGGNEQFF.